The entry below describes one T cell receptor beta chain. Its target is unknown. This sample stems from a study of identifying expanded T cells in peripheral blood. Between the trimmed V and J ends, which lost 1 base and 1 base, there was a span of 10 bases. This CDR3 comprises 15 residues. The germline V gene has CDR1 LNHDA and CDR2 SQIVND (reference sequence). During the collection period, no donor immune events like infections were recorded. Study-level results: Approximately 1.2 clones differed between technical replicates, versus 16.4 and 19 over time.

Produced via immunoSEQ multiplex PCR; TCRdb's table is partial and in-frame only. Of some 91,000 clones in the sample, 88% were seen once. This chain joins TRBV19 and TRBJ2-5; D ambiguous. What was sequenced was blood. This TCR derives from a person between 18 and 69 years old in good health. This chain's CDR3 is CASSIGPGSQETQYF. CDR3 DNA: TGTGCCAGTAGTATAGGCCCAGGTAGCCAAGAGACCCAGTACTTC.